These 23 T cell receptor beta chains originate from one sample sequenced in a study of neoadjuvant anti-PD-1 for oral cavity cancer. Generated by immunoSEQ multiplex PCR, the TCRdb table keeps only in-frame clones and is missing some. The repertoire consists of roughly 60,000 clones, with more than 60% occurring once and the leading ten covering 2.6%. Sequences were derived from PBMCs, sampled before nivolumab (anti-PD-1) treatment. The receptors were gathered from a person between 40 and 79 years old with oral cavity squamous cell carcinoma.

This rearrangement joins TRBV4-1 to TRBJ2-7; 9 bases fit TRBD2. The CDR3 loop spans 15 amino acids. With 2 bases clipped from V and 3 bases from J, the junction kept 5 bases outside the gene matches. In germline, CDR1 is MGHRA, CDR2 YSYEKL. CDR3 amino acids: CASSQTGLARYEQYF. The DNA for the CDR3 is TGCGCCAGCAGCCAAACGGGACTAGCTCGCTACGAGCAGTACTTC.

This chain links TRBV5-1 with TRBJ1-1, with 7 positions matching TRBD1. J lost 8 bases, V lost 4 bases, and 5 bases had no gene match. Germline V gene sequence: CDR1 SGHRS, CDR2 YFSETQ. CDR3 length: 12 amino acids. The CDR3 DNA sequence: TGCGCCAGCAGCACCTCACAGGGGGAAGCTTTCTTT. Translation: CASSTSQGEAFF.

The chain uses TRBV11-1 and TRBJ2-7, with D possibly TRBD1 on 5 matching bases. This CDR3 region has 16 residues. The V gene's germline CDR1 is SGHAT and CDR2 FQDESV (reference sequence). Trimming removed 5 bases at V and 6 bases at J, with 23 bases between. CDR3 sequence (DNA): TGTGCCAGCAGCCCGCAAAGGGCAGGGTTGAGCTCCGAGCAGTACTTC. Residues: CASSPQRAGLSSEQYF. The full variable domain, in which reference TRBV11-1 and TRBJ2-7 provide the parts outside the CDR3, is EAEVAQSPRYKITEKSQAVAFWCDPISGHATLYWYRQILGQGPELLVQFQDESVVDDSQLPKDRFSAERLKGVDSTLKIQPAELGDSAMYLCASSPQRAGLSSEQYFGPGTRLTVT.

The V gene is TRBV5-1, the J gene TRBJ2-5, with 10 positions matching TRBD1. The V and J ends lost 4 bases and 7 bases, in that order; junction bases with no gene match: 13. The CDR3 contains 16 residues. CDR1 is SGHRS and CDR2 is YFSETQ in the germline V gene. This CDR3 is CASSPLTGGEVGTQYF. CDR3 nucleotide sequence: TGCGCCAGCAGCCCCTTGACAGGGGGCGAGGTAGGGACCCAGTACTTC.

The chain combines TRBV4-1 with TRBJ2-7; D remains unclear. Trimming shortened V by 0 bases and J by 3 bases, and 6 bases separated the two germline ends. Germline CDR1 is MGHRA and CDR2 is YSYEKL. The CDR3 consists of 13 residues. The CDR3 nucleotides read TGCGCCAGCAGCCAAGATCATGACTACGAGCAGTACTTC. Translating it yields CASSQDHDYEQYF.

J is TRBJ1-6 and V is TRBV5-4; a possible D gene is TRBD1 (5 bases). The CDR3 has 15 residues. Trimming cost V 6 bases and J 4 bases, with 14 bases left between them. Germline V CDR1 and CDR2: SGHNT, YYREEE (reference sequence). The DNA for the CDR3 is TGTGCCAGCAACCGGGACGGGAATTATAATTCACCCCTCCACTTT. It specifies CASNRDGNYNSPLHF.

This clone was counted a few times. The chain carries TRBV2 and TRBJ2-7; TRBD1 is a possible D gene (5 bases). V was shortened by 4 bases and J by 3 bases, with 10 bases between the two germline ends. CDR1 is SNHLY, CDR2 FYNNEI, per germline. The CDR3 spans 13 residues. CDR3 DNA: TGTGCCAGCAGTGGGAACAGGTTCTACGAGCAGTACTTC. This codes for CASSGNRFYEQYF. The full variable domain, completed using reference TRBV2 and TRBJ2-7, is EPEVTQTPSHQVTQMGQEVILRCVPISNHLYFYWYRQILGQKVEFLVSFYNNEISEKSEIFDDQFSVERPDGSNFTLKIRSTKLEDSAMYFCASSGNRFYEQYFGPGTRLTVT.

The chain joins TRBV6-1 to TRBJ2-5; tentative D call: TRBD2 (5 bases). Trimming stripped 4 bases from V and 1 base from J, with 10 bases between. Germline V gene sequence: CDR1 MNHNS, CDR2 SASEGT. The CDR3 spans 14 residues. Written as DNA, the CDR3 is TGTGCCAGCAGTGGCCGGACTCCCCAAGAGACCCAGTACTTC. Amino acid sequence: CASSGRTPQETQYF.

This chain uses TRBV5-1 with TRBJ1-6; D is uncertain. This CDR3 spans 13 amino acids. CDR1 and CDR2 from the germline V gene are SGHRS and YFSETQ. V lost 9 bases to trimming and J lost 1 base, with 8 bases between them. The CDR3 DNA is TGCGCCACCGGACTGTCCTATAATTCACCCCTCCACTTT. Amino acids: CATGLSYNSPLHF.

The rearrangement links TRBV7-9 to TRBJ1-1; 11 bases are shared with TRBD1. Germline values: CDR1 SEHNR, CDR2 FQNEAQ (reference sequence). The CDR3 contains 14 residues. The J segment lost 7 bases and the V segment lost 4 bases, leaving 5 bases of the junction unmatched. CDR3 in amino acids: CASSSTGTGGEAFF. The DNA for the CDR3 is TGTGCCAGCAGCTCAACCGGGACAGGGGGTGAAGCTTTCTTT.

The CDR3 DNA is TGCGCCAGCAGCCCTGGGACAGCCAACACTGAAGCTTTCTTT. It yields the protein CASSPGTANTEAFF. The chain carries TRBV5-1 and TRBJ1-1, with 7 bases identical to TRBD1. In germline, CDR1 is SGHRS, CDR2 YFSETQ. CDR3 length equals 14 residues. After removal of 4 bases from V and 2 bases from J, the junction contained 5 bases not matched to a gene.

This chain joins TRBV5-1 and TRBJ2-2; no firm D call. Trimming removed 1 base at V and 7 bases at J, with 2 bases between. Germline CDR1 SGHRS, CDR2 YFSETQ. CDR3 length equals 11 residues. The CDR3 sequence is CASSLYGELFF. Here the CDR3 DNA reads TGCGCCAGCAGCTTGTACGGGGAGCTGTTTTTT.

The rearrangement joins TRBV11-1 to TRBJ1-5, with D unresolved. Germline V gene data show CDR1 as SGHAT and CDR2 as FQDESV (reference sequence). V was trimmed by 3 bases and J by 2 bases, leaving 14 bases between them. The CDR3 covers 16 residues. The DNA for the CDR3 is TGTGCCAGCAGCTTCCTAGGGCGGGGTGGCAATCAGCCCCAGCATTTT. Translating it yields CASSFLGRGGNQPQHF.

The genes are TRBV27 and TRBJ2-7, with D maybe TRBD2 (5 bases). V gave up 3 bases and J gave up 2 bases, with 8 bases separating them. The CDR3 length is 13 residues. Germline assignment: CDR1 MNHEY and CDR2 SMNVEV (reference sequence). In DNA form, the CDR3 reads TGTGCCAGCAGTTTTCTCGGGACCTACGAGCAGTACTTC. Translated, it gives CASSFLGTYEQYF.

The genes are TRBV5-5 and TRBJ2-7; D not certain. The CDR3 is 15 amino acids. From germline, CDR1 is SGHKS and CDR2 YYEKEE (reference sequence). The ends were cut back, 1 base at V and 2 bases at J, with 13 bases in the middle. The CDR3 protein is CASSLRNTMAYEQYF. The CDR3 nucleotides read TGTGCCAGCAGCTTGAGAAACACAATGGCCTACGAGCAGTACTTC.

The chain carries TRBV28 and TRBJ2-3; D remains unclear. V was cut by 3 bases and J by 4 bases, with 17 bases left in between. The germline gives CDR1 MDHEN, CDR2 SYDVKM. The CDR3 spans 16 residues. The CDR3 nucleotides read TGTGCCAGCAGTTTCCCTGTCCCAGGAATGGCAGATACGCAGTATTTT. Its translation: CASSFPVPGMADTQYF. Drawing the rest from reference TRBV28 and TRBJ2-3, the complete variable domain is DVKVTQSSRYLVKRTGEKVFLECVQDMDHENMFWYRQDPGLGLRLIYFSYDVKMKEKGDIPEGYSVSREKKERFSLILESASTNQTSMYLCASSFPVPGMADTQYFGPGTRLTVL.

This rearrangement joins TRBV29-1 to TRBJ1-1; the D gene is possibly TRBD1 (6 bases). The germline gives CDR1 SQVTM, CDR2 ANQGSEA. The CDR3 is 15 residues long. V was shortened by 6 bases and J by 1 base, with 18 bases between the two germline ends. Here the CDR3 DNA reads TGCAGCGTAGGGGGGGACTGGAATGGGAACACTGAAGCTTTCTTT. Amino acids: CSVGGDWNGNTEAFF.

This clone showed up just a few times. The rearrangement joins TRBV9 to TRBJ1-1; D perhaps matches TRBD1 (6 bases). Trimming removed 0 bases from V and 4 bases from J, with 10 bases in between. The CDR3 covers 14 residues. Germline CDR1 and CDR2: SGDLS and YYNGEE. The CDR3 DNA reads TGTGCCAGCAGCGTAGTGGGGGCGGCCACTGAAGCTTTCTTT. Its translation: CASSVVGAATEAFF. Looking up the rest from reference TRBV9 and TRBJ1-1 gives the full variable domain: DSGVTQTPKHLITATGQRVTLRCSPRSGDLSVYWYQQSLDQGLQFLIQYYNGEERAKGNILERFSAQQFPDLHSELNLSSLELGDSALYFCASSVVGAATEAFFGQGTRLTVV.

This clone has just a few counts. The V call is TRBV10-3, the J call TRBJ1-2, with D possibly being TRBD1 (5 bases). Germline V gene sequence: CDR1 ENHRY, CDR2 SYGVKD. V gave up 3 bases and J gave up 3 bases, with 14 bases separating them. The CDR3 covers 15 residues. The CDR3 nucleotides are TGTGCCATCAGTGATGTTGGAGAGGGGTACTATGGCTACACCTTC. Residues: CAISDVGEGYYGYTF.

This clone has just a few counts. This CDR3 fails to terminate in the conserved phenylalanine or tryptophan, so it likely reflects a read error. The limits of the CDR3 on the DNA are not certain, so only TCRdb's listed CDR3 is given. V usage is TRBV7-9 and J usage is TRBJ1-4. Both ends counted, the CDR3 spans 11 residues. Germline assignment: CDR1 SEHNR and CDR2 FQNEAQ (reference sequence). The CDR3 loop reads CASSSGSTKFY.

This sequence joins TRBV4-1 and TRBJ2-3, with TRBD2 matching 10 bases. The length of the CDR3 is 19 residues. The junction had 11 bases not matched to a gene; V was cut back by 0 bases and J by 2 bases. Germline V gives CDR1 MGHRA, CDR2 YSYEKL. CDR3 loop: CASSQEGSGGVTHTDTQYF. CDR3 bases: TGCGCCAGCAGCCAAGAAGGAAGCGGGGGGGTGACTCACACAGATACGCAGTATTTT.

V usage is TRBV18 and J usage is TRBJ1-2; no definite D call. The V end was cut by 2 bases, the J end by 5 bases, with 12 bases between. Looked up from germline, CDR1 is KGHSH and CDR2 is LQKENI. The CDR3 runs to 14 residues. Written as DNA, the CDR3 is TGTGCCAGCTCACCAGGGCAGGAACTATATGGCTACACCTTC. Translating it yields CASSPGQELYGYTF.

The sample holds one count of this clone. The chain joins TRBV27 to TRBJ2-2, with D possibly matching TRBD2 (5 bases). Per the germline V gene, CDR1 is MNHEY and CDR2 is SMNVEV (reference sequence). There are 15 residues in the CDR3. V shed 7 bases and J shed 5 bases, with 17 bases lying between them. CDR3 DNA: TGTGCCAGCACCCCACGGGAAGGGTTAACCGGGGAGCTGTTTTTT. It yields the protein CASTPREGLTGELFF.